These T cell receptor beta chains were read from a single sample in a study of shared clonotypes between healthy human individuals. Here immunoSEQ multiplex PCR was the method, and the copy in TCRdb shows in-frame clones only, minus some. Among 2,500,000 or so clones listed, approximately 94% were seen once. Specimen: naive CD4+ T cells sorted from blood. These receptors all stem from a man between 18 and 35 years old in good health. Each CDR3 is given with its conserved first and last residue. Fields, in order: clone size, J gene, V gene, D gene, CDR3 protein, CDR3 DNA. The D gene is left open where the match is weak. Clone size appears in some rows only: once, few, many, or a class for an expanded clone.

. | TRBJ1-4 | TRBV30 | . | CAWSVNRNNEKLFF | TGTGCCTGGAGTGTAAATAGGAATAATGAAAAACTGTTTTTT
. | TRBJ1-4 | TRBV10-3 | . | CASNTGAGEKLFF | TGTGCCTCGAACACGGGGGCGGGGGAAAAACTGTTTTTT
. | TRBJ2-7 | TRBV7-2 | . | CASSGDSSSYEQYF | TGTGCCAGCAGCGGGGACTCTTCCTCCTACGAGCAGTACTTC
once | TRBJ2-6 | TRBV30 | . | CAWSGERLWGANVLTF | TGTGCCTGGAGTGGGGAGCGTTTGTGGGGGGCCAACGTCCTGACTTTC
. | TRBJ1-1 | TRBV9 | TRBD1 | CASSATGVETEAFF | TGTGCCAGCAGCGCGACAGGGGTCGAGACTGAAGCTTTCTTT
. | TRBJ2-5 | TRBV2 | TRBD2 | CASSEAGSGASGETQYF | TGTGCCAGCAGTGAAGCCGGTAGCGGGGCCAGTGGGGAGACCCAGTACTTC
. | TRBJ1-5 | TRBV19 | . | CASMSGSNQPQHF | TGTGCCAGTATGAGTGGAAGCAATCAGCCCCAGCATTTT
. | TRBJ2-7 | TRBV5-4 | TRBD1 | CASSLDPGDRYEQYF | TGTGCCAGCAGCTTGGATCCCGGGGACAGGTACGAGCAGTACTTC
few | TRBJ1-5 | TRBV10-3 | . | CAIRDGNQPQHF | TGTGCCATCCGGGACGGCAATCAGCCCCAGCATTTT
. | TRBJ1-1 | TRBV11-2 | . | CASSPTENTEAFF | TGTGCCAGCAGTCCGACGGAGAACACTGAAGCTTTCTTT
. | TRBJ1-2 | TRBV2 | . | CATSPRENYGYTF | TGTGCCACCTCCCCGAGGGAGAACTATGGCTACACCTTC
. | TRBJ1-5 | TRBV19 | TRBD1 | CASSPDRDNQPQHF | TGTGCCAGTAGCCCCGACAGGGACAATCAGCCCCAGCATTTT
. | TRBJ2-1 | TRBV2 | TRBD2 | CASRPTSGIEQFF | TGTGCCAGCAGACCGACTAGCGGGATTGAGCAGTTCTTC
once | TRBJ2-3 | TRBV5-6 | TRBD1 | CASSPGTGGAADTQYF | TGTGCCAGCAGCCCCGGGACAGGGGGCGCAGCGGATACGCAGTATTTT
once | TRBJ2-7 | TRBV6-1 | TRBD1 | CASSAVGGPYEQYF | TGTGCCAGCAGTGCCGTAGGGGGCCCTTACGAGCAGTACTTC
once | TRBJ2-7 | TRBV28 | TRBD1 | CASSPQYGGTGSYEQYF | TGTGCCAGCAGTCCCCAATACGGGGGGACAGGGTCCTACGAGCAGTACTTC
. | TRBJ2-2 | TRBV6-6 | TRBD1 | CASSRTGTNTGELFF | TGTGCCAGCAGTCGGACAGGAACGAACACCGGGGAGCTGTTTTTT
. | TRBJ2-3 | TRBV15 | TRBD2 | CATSRAVAGGSTDTQYF | TGTGCCACCAGCAGAGCTGTAGCGGGAGGGAGCACAGATACGCAGTATTTT
. | TRBJ2-5 | TRBV2 | . | CASSEWGVVQETQYF | TGTGCCAGCAGTGAGTGGGGGGTGGTTCAAGAGACCCAGTACTTC
. | TRBJ1-2 | TRBV30 | . | CAWSMSAWLGYTF | TGTGCCTGGAGTATGTCAGCCTGGCTTGGCTACACCTTC
. | TRBJ1-3 | TRBV5-5 | . | CASSFGTLGGNTIYF | TGTGCCAGCAGCTTTGGGACACTTGGGGGAAACACCATATATTTT
. | TRBJ1-5 | TRBV28 | . | CASSLWRGTVSNQPQHF | TGTGCCAGCAGTTTATGGAGAGGGACGGTCAGCAATCAGCCCCAGCATTTT
. | TRBJ2-1 | TRBV19 | TRBD1 | CASSNPGQQYNEQFF | TGTGCCAGTAGTAATCCGGGACAGCAGTACAATGAGCAGTTCTTC
few | TRBJ1-1 | TRBV19 | . | CASRRTRDTEAFF | TGTGCCAGTAGGCGGACAAGGGACACTGAAGCTTTCTTT
. | TRBJ2-3 | TRBV5-1 | TRBD2 | CASSPGLAGGNTQYF | TGCGCCAGCAGCCCGGGACTAGCGGGTGGGAATACGCAGTATTTT
. | TRBJ2-7 | TRBV7-2 | . | CASSNPSFEQYF | TGTGCCAGCAGTAACCCTAGCTTCGAGCAGTACTTC
. | TRBJ1-4 | TRBV10-3 | TRBD1 | CAISGAGTGDEKLFF | TGTGCCATCAGTGGGGCTGGGACAGGGGACGAAAAACTGTTTTTT
. | TRBJ1-2 | TRBV5-1 | TRBD1 | CASSFSGQGNYGYTF | TGCGCCAGCAGCTTTTCGGGACAGGGCAACTATGGCTACACCTTC
. | TRBJ2-7 | TRBV6-1 | TRBD1 | CASGDRAYYEQYF | TGTGCCAGCGGGGACAGGGCATACTACGAGCAGTACTTC
. | TRBJ2-7 | TRBV11-2 | . | CASSLFTYEQYF | TGTGCCAGCAGCTTGTTCACCTACGAGCAGTACTTC
. | TRBJ2-7 | TRBV5-1 | . | CASSVDSTSYEQYF | TGCGCCAGCAGCGTTGACAGTACTTCCTACGAGCAGTACTTC
. | TRBJ2-3 | TRBV7-2 | . | CASSLLGGGTDTQYF | TGTGCCAGCAGCTTATTGGGGGGTGGCACAGATACGCAGTATTTT
. | TRBJ2-1 | TRBV7-2 | . | CASSLSIGLNEQFF | TGTGCCAGCAGCTTATCAATTGGTTTAAATGAGCAGTTCTTC
. | TRBJ2-5 | TRBV10-3 | . | CAISERGSQETQYF | TGTGCCATCAGTGAACGGGGGTCGCAAGAGACCCAGTACTTC
. | TRBJ1-1 | TRBV2 | . | CASSEDRAGNTEAFF | TGTGCCAGCAGTGAAGACCGGGCTGGGAACACTGAAGCTTTCTTT
. | TRBJ2-7 | TRBV23-1 | . | CASGRDNRTSYEQYF | TGCGCCAGCGGACGAGATAACAGGACTTCCTACGAGCAGTACTTC
. | TRBJ1-3 | TRBV30 | TRBD1 | CAWSGDSRIGNTIYF | TGTGCCTGGAGTGGGGACAGCCGAATTGGAAACACCATATATTTT
. | TRBJ1-5 | TRBV23-1 | . | CASSQSKRRGRYQPQHF | TGCGCCAGCAGTCAATCGAAGAGGAGGGGGAGATATCAGCCCCAGCATTTT
. | TRBJ2-2 | TRBV10-3 | . | CAINRAGSNTGELFF | TGTGCCATCAACCGTGCGGGGTCGAACACCGGGGAGCTGTTTTTT
. | TRBJ1-3 | TRBV23-1 | . | CASSQSKCVGPLNGDTIYF | TGCGCCAGCAGTCAATCGAAGTGTGTGGGGCCACTCAACGGGGACACCATATATTTT
. | TRBJ2-1 | TRBV5-8 | TRBD1 | CASSSDREREQFF | TGTGCCAGCAGCTCGGACAGGGAGCGGGAGCAGTTCTTC
. | TRBJ2-3 | TRBV7-3 | TRBD2 | CASSLTAGADTQYF | TGTGCCAGCAGCTTAACCGCGGGGGCAGATACGCAGTATTTT
. | TRBJ1-5 | TRBV5-1 | . | CASSLDGGNQPQHF | TGCGCCAGCAGCTTGGATGGGGGCAATCAGCCCCAGCATTTT
once | TRBJ2-2 | TRBV25-1 | TRBD2 | CASSGSGGALTGELFF | TGTGCCAGCAGTGGGAGCGGGGGGGCCCTAACCGGGGAGCTGTTTTTT
. | TRBJ1-5 | TRBV19 | TRBD1 | CASSKDRVYSNQPQHF | TGTGCCAGTAGTAAAGACAGGGTCTATAGCAATCAGCCCCAGCATTTT
. | TRBJ2-3 | TRBV5-4 | TRBD2 | CASSRGGSIDTQYF | TGTGCCAGCAGCCGCGGGGGGTCGATAGATACGCAGTATTTT
. | TRBJ2-7 | TRBV4-1 | TRBD2 | CASSQGPASGSSEQYF | TGCGCCAGCAGCCAAGGTCCCGCTAGCGGGAGTTCCGAGCAGTACTTC
. | TRBJ2-3 | TRBV7-2 | . | CASGRFSGTDTQYF | TGTGCCAGCGGGCGTTTCAGCGGGACAGATACGCAGTATTTT
. | TRBJ2-2 | TRBV6-1 | . | CASSELAHPVTGELFF | TGTGCCAGCAGTGAACTAGCCCACCCCGTCACCGGGGAGCTGTTTTTT
. | TRBJ2-7 | TRBV4-1 | TRBD2 | CASSLGSSGNSYEQYF | TGCGCCAGCAGCCTTGGTTCTAGCGGGAACTCCTACGAGCAGTACTTC
. | TRBJ1-4 | TRBV19 | . | CATIFLFF | TGTGCCACCATTTTCCTGTTTTTT
. | TRBJ2-3 | TRBV7-2 | TRBD2 | CASRPPSGRDTQYF | TGTGCCAGCAGGCCCCCTAGCGGGAGGGATACGCAGTATTTT
. | TRBJ1-4 | TRBV12-5 | . | CASGPMEEKLFF | TGTGCTAGTGGACCAATGGAGGAAAAACTGTTTTTT
. | TRBJ2-1 | TRBV10-1 | . | CASSVQGEVGEQFF | TGCGCCAGCAGTGTCCAGGGGGAGGTAGGTGAGCAGTTCTTC
. | TRBJ2-2 | TRBV28 | . | CASSLGPVYTGELFF | TGTGCCAGCAGCTTGGGTCCGGTCTACACCGGGGAGCTGTTTTTT
. | TRBJ2-1 | TRBV27 | TRBD2 | CASSSQTSGSTNEQFF | TGTGCCAGCAGTTCCCAGACTAGCGGGAGTACGAATGAGCAGTTCTTC
. | TRBJ1-2 | TRBV10-3 | TRBD1 | CAISEPRRDSNYGYTF | TGTGCCATCAGTGAGCCTCGGAGGGACAGTAACTATGGCTACACCTTC
. | TRBJ2-2 | TRBV7-2 | TRBD1 | CASSPGDRGATGELFF | TGTGCCAGCAGTCCTGGGGACAGGGGGGCAACCGGGGAGCTGTTTTTT